A selection of T cell receptor beta chains follows, all from one sample in a study of cytomegalovirus exposure and HLA in healthy donors. The repertoire was sequenced with immunoSEQ multiplex PCR; TCRdb's copy has only in-frame clones and lacks some. The sample yields over 45,000 clones, roughly 92% seen once. The sample comprised PBMCs. The source is a man between 18 and 35 years old in good health and CMV-seronegative. Each CDR3 is given with its conserved first and last residue. D genes are given only for firm matches. Expanded clones get a size class; other rows say once, few or many, or leave the size out.

- | TRBJ2-3 | TRBV9 | - | TGTGCCAGCAGCGTAGGGGTGGGAGAACTTGGAGATACGCAGTATTTT | CASSVGVGELGDTQYF
- | TRBJ2-1 | TRBV29-1 | TRBD2 | TGCAGCGTTGAGATAGCGGGACATGAGCAGTTCTTC | CSVEIAGHEQFF
once | TRBJ2-7 | TRBV13 | TRBD1 | TGTGCCAGCAGCGAACGACAGGGGGCCCGATCCTACGAGCAGTACTTC | CASSERQGARSYEQYF
- | TRBJ2-4 | TRBV5-4 | TRBD1 | TGTGCCAGCAGCTTGGCAGGGGACAGGGTGAACATTCAGTACTTC | CASSLAGDRVNIQYF
- | TRBJ2-3 | TRBV11-2 | TRBD2 | TGTGCCAGCAGCCTACTAGCGGGAGGCTACACAGATACGCAGTATTTT | CASSLLAGGYTDTQYF
- | TRBJ2-2 | TRBV7-3 | TRBD2 | TGTGCCAGCAGCTCAGCGGGGCTAGCTACCGGGGAGCTGTTTTTT | CASSSAGLATGELFF
- | TRBJ2-7 | TRBV11-2 | TRBD2 | TGTGCCAGCAGTAAATATAAAGGGGCTAGCGGGAGAGACGAGCAGTACTTC | CASSKYKGASGRDEQYF
once | TRBJ1-5 | TRBV19 | - | TGTGCCAGCAGGGGTAGCAATCAGCCCCAGCATTTT | CASRGSNQPQHF
once | TRBJ1-5 | TRBV9 | - | TGTGCCAGCAGCGCGGGGACACACGTGAATCAGCCCCAGCATTTT | CASSAGTHVNQPQHF
- | TRBJ2-1 | TRBV5-4 | TRBD2 | TGTGCCAGCCTCTCTCTAGCGGGGAATGATGAGCAGTTCTTC | CASLSLAGNDEQFF
- | TRBJ2-1 | TRBV19 | TRBD2 | TGTGCCAGTAGTACAAGGACTAGCGGGAGGGCAAGCAATGAGCAGTTCTTC | CASSTRTSGRASNEQFF
- | TRBJ2-1 | TRBV9 | TRBD1 | TGTGCCAGCAGTGGACAGGGTCATAGGGATGAGCAGTTCTTC | CASSGQGHRDEQFF
- | TRBJ2-1 | TRBV11-2 | TRBD2 | TGTGCCAGCAGCCAGGGGCTCACGACTAGCGGGAGAGGTTATGAGCAGTTCTTC | CASSQGLTTSGRGYEQFF
once | TRBJ2-7 | TRBV11-2 | - | TGTGCCAGCAGCTTAGTCGAGGGCTCCTACGAGCAGTACTTC | CASSLVEGSYEQYF
- | TRBJ1-3 | TRBV10-3 | TRBD1 | TGTGCCATCAGTGAGAGACAGGGCTCTGGAAACACCATATATTTT | CAISERQGSGNTIYF
- | TRBJ2-2 | TRBV11-3 | - | TGTGCCAGCAGCCCCCGGAGGGTCGGTGGTACCGGGGAGCTGTTTTTT | CASSPRRVGGTGELFF
- | TRBJ2-7 | TRBV28 | - | TGTGCCAGCAGTTTAGGCACGGGAGCCACCTACGAGCAGTACTTC | CASSLGTGATYEQYF
- | TRBJ2-7 | TRBV5-1 | - | TGCGCCAGCAGCCCCCCGGGCGGGGCATACGAGCAGTACTTC | CASSPPGGAYEQYF
- | TRBJ2-7 | TRBV6-1 | TRBD1 | TGTGCCAGCAGTGAAGCCACGGGACAGGCCTACGAGCAGTACTTC | CASSEATGQAYEQYF
- | TRBJ2-2 | TRBV7-8 | TRBD1 | TGTGCCAGCAGCTTAGGGGGGGGACAGGGGATTACCGGGGAGCTGTTTTTT | CASSLGGGQGITGELFF
- | TRBJ2-7 | TRBV2 | - | TGTGCCAGCAGTGAAATATGGAGTCGCTCCTACGAGCAGTACTTC | CASSEIWSRSYEQYF
- | TRBJ1-1 | TRBV25-1 | - | - | CASSTSGKNTEAFF
- | TRBJ1-2 | TRBV5-4 | - | TGTGCCAGCAGCTTGTTGCAGGGTACCTATGGCTACACCTTC | CASSLLQGTYGYTF
once | TRBJ2-7 | TRBV4-2 | - | TGTGCCAGCAGCCAAGAGGGGCTCTCGTCTCTATACGAGCAGTACTTC | CASSQEGLSSLYEQYF
- | TRBJ2-2 | TRBV5-1 | - | TGCGCCAGCAGCTTGGGGGGGGCGAACACCGGGGAGCTGTTTTTT | CASSLGGANTGELFF
- | TRBJ1-5 | TRBV7-9 | TRBD1 | TGTGCCAGCAGCTCATCGACAGGGGGAGGCAATCAGCCCCAGCATTTT | CASSSSTGGGNQPQHF
- | TRBJ1-5 | TRBV6-5 | - | TGTGCCAGCAGTTTGAGAGGACAGCCCCAGCATTTT | CASSLRGQPQHF
- | TRBJ2-3 | TRBV7-2 | - | TGTGCCAGCAGCTACGGGTCCGATACGCAGTATTTT | CASSYGSDTQYF
- | TRBJ2-5 | TRBV6-5 | - | TGTGCCAGCAGTTGGGAGTTGGGTGAGACCCAGTACTTC | CASSWELGETQYF